The sequence of this TCR beta chain was determined in a study of beta chain features in type 1 diabetes. Study in general: Patients did not differ from healthy donors in age, gender or cell yield.

This clone was counted only a few times. The target antigen is unknown. The investigators reverse transcribed all of the isolated RNA, so they sequenced expressed TCRB transcripts. Mean read depth for naive, central memory and regulatory T cell samples was 3 million to 4.5 million reads. Profiled with immunoSEQ multiplex PCR; TCRdb holds only in-frame clones, not every one. The table lists 350,000 or so clones, roughly 21% of them singletons. Each sorted population was over 98% pure. V trimming: 1 base; J trimming: 5 bases; junction bases outside the gene matches: 2. There are 13 residues in the CDR3. Germline V gene lookup returns CDR1 SGHTA and CDR2 FQGNSA. Study observations and caveats: Cells that show high TCR expression could be over-represented by cDNA sequencing.

V and J are TRBV7-2 and TRBJ2-7; 7 bases align to TRBD2. The clonotype was recovered from a young woman in good health. The sequencing sample was made of naive CD4+ T cells from blood. Written as DNA, the CDR3 is TGTGCCAGCAGCTTAGGGACTAGTGACGAGCAGTACTTC. Translating it yields CASSLGTSDEQYF.